A selection of T cell receptor beta chains follows, all from one sample in a study of blood T cell repertoires in COVID-19. The data were produced by immunoSEQ multiplex PCR, yet TCRdb's version contains in-frame clones alone and is incomplete. The sample holds about 490,000 clones; around 85% are singletons and the top ten take approximately 2.9%. The sequenced sample consisted of peripheral blood. Every receptor here comes from a human donor in a cohort sampled during active COVID-19. Each CDR3 is given with its conserved first and last residue. A D gene is named only where the DNA matches it firmly. Some rows mark clone size as missing; the rest say once, few, many or name a class of expanded clone.

TRBJ2-1	-	-	TRBV1	CTSSQERRLAGGNSYNEQFF	TGCACCAGCAGCCAAGAAAGGCGGCTAGCGGGAGGTAACTCCTACAATGAGCAGTTCTTC
TRBJ2-3	-	-	TRBV11-3	CASSLEGADTQYF	TGTGCCAGCAGCTTAGAAGGGGCAGATACGCAGTATTTT
TRBJ1-2	-	TRBD1	TRBV5-6	CASSLGRTGGLYGYTF	TGTGCCAGCAGCTTGGGCCGGACAGGGGGCCTCTATGGCTACACCTTC
TRBJ2-5	-	TRBD2	TRBV18	CASSPSLAGVRETQYF	TGTGCCAGCTCACCATCACTAGCGGGAGTACGGGAGACCCAGTACTTC
TRBJ2-3	-	-	TRBV19	CASSIGLASIPDTQYF	TGTGCCAGTAGTATAGGCCTAGCATCAATCCCAGATACGCAGTATTTT
TRBJ1-4	once	TRBD1	TRBV6-5	CASSYAGQNNEKLFF	TGTGCCAGCAGTTACGCGGGACAGAATAATGAAAAACTGTTTTTT
TRBJ1-4	-	-	TRBV5-4	CASSLSRGGEKLFF	TGTGCCAGCAGCTTGTCCCGCGGGGGTGAAAAACTGTTTTTT
TRBJ2-5	-	TRBD1	TRBV30	CAWSGTVQETQYF	TGTGCCTGGAGCGGGACAGTTCAAGAGACCCAGTACTTC
TRBJ1-4	-	-	TRBV28	CASSARVKEGEKLFF	TGTGCCAGCAGTGCAAGGGTAAAAGAGGGTGAAAAACTGTTTTTT
TRBJ1-5	-	TRBD1	TRBV6-4	CASSDEGTVEWPQHF	TGTGCCAGCAGTGACGAGGGGACAGTTGAATGGCCCCAGCATTTT
TRBJ1-2	-	TRBD1	TRBV2	CASSGGQGARGYTF	TGTGCCAGCAGTGGGGGACAGGGGGCGCGAGGCTACACCTTC
TRBJ1-2	few	-	TRBV2	CASSETPNYGYTF	TGTGCCAGCAGTGAGACACCGAACTATGGCTACACCTTC
TRBJ2-1	-	TRBD1	TRBV30	CAWSMDRGRGVYNEQFF	TGTGCCTGGAGTATGGACAGGGGGCGCGGGGTTTACAATGAGCAGTTCTTC
TRBJ1-2	-	TRBD1	TRBV5-6	CASTKDRATGYTF	TGTGCCAGCACCAAGGACAGGGCTACGGGCTACACCTTC
TRBJ1-5	once	TRBD1	TRBV4-1	CASSQRQDRNQPQHF	TGCGCCAGCAGCCAACGACAGGACAGGAATCAGCCCCAGCATTTT
TRBJ1-2	-	TRBD1	TRBV7-2	CASSWTGAVSNYGYTF	TGTGCCAGCAGCTGGACAGGGGCGGTTTCTAACTATGGCTACACCTTC
TRBJ2-5	-	TRBD1	TRBV18	CASVMRTGRNGETQYF	TGTGCCAGCGTTATGCGGACAGGGAGGAATGGGGAGACCCAGTACTTC